These T cell receptor beta chains were read from a single sample in a study of blood T cell repertoires in COVID-19. Data came from immunoSEQ multiplex PCR; TCRdb stores just in-frame clones and leaves some out. Of about 120,000 clones in the sample, about nine tenths were seen once. The sample consisted of peripheral blood. These receptors all stem from a woman aged 70-85 years with COVID-19, enrolled during active disease. The CDR3 runs from the conserved cysteine through the conserved F or W. Fields, in order: J gene, V gene, clone size, D gene, CDR3 DNA, CDR3 protein. D genes are given only for firm matches. Expanded clones get a size class; other rows say once, few or many, or leave the size out.

TRBJ2-1	TRBV6-2/TRBV6-3	-	TRBD2	TGTGCCAGCAGCACCCGGGGACTAGCGAAGTTCGGTGAGCAGTTCTTC	CASSTRGLAKFGEQFF
TRBJ2-5	TRBV3-1/TRBV3-2	-	TRBD2	TGTGCCAGCAGCCAACGGAGCGGGGGGCACCAAGAGACCCAGTACTTC	CASSQRSGGHQETQYF
TRBJ1-2	TRBV5-8	-	TRBD1	TGTGCCAGCAGCTTCAGGGCAGGGGGTTATGGCTACACCTTC	CASSFRAGGYGYTF
TRBJ1-2	TRBV28	-	TRBD1	TGTGCCAGCAGTTTACCCGGGACAGGGGGAGCGGAGATCTATGGCTACACCTTC	CASSLPGTGGAEIYGYTF
TRBJ1-1	TRBV19	-	-	TGTGCCAGTAGTTTTCTAGCAATTTCAAAGAACACTGAAGCTTTCTTT	CASSFLAISKNTEAFF
TRBJ2-7	TRBV25-1	-	TRBD1	TGTGCCAGCAGTGCCGCGACAGGGTCCTACGAGCAGTACTTC	CASSAATGSYEQYF
TRBJ1-2	TRBV28	-	TRBD1	TGTGCCAGCATCAAAGGGGACAGGGGGCTTATTGGCTACACCTTC	CASIKGDRGLIGYTF
TRBJ2-1	TRBV11-1	-	TRBD2	TGTGCCAGCAGCTTACAGGGCGGGGGCTACAATGAGCAGTTCTTC	CASSLQGGGYNEQFF
TRBJ2-7	TRBV3-1/TRBV3-2	few	-	TGTGCCAGCAGCCAAGAACCCGGGTCCACCTACGAGCAGTACTTC	CASSQEPGSTYEQYF
TRBJ2-3	TRBV2	-	-	TGTGCCAGCAGAGACGGGACTCGCACAGATACGCAGTATTTT	CASRDGTRTDTQYF
TRBJ2-1	TRBV2	-	TRBD2	TGTGCCAGCAGGCCCGGGACTAGCGGGGGTGAGCAGTTCTTC	CASRPGTSGGEQFF
TRBJ1-5	TRBV3-1/TRBV3-2	-	-	TGTGCCAGCAGCCAGGGGGCGGGCAATCAGCCCCAGCATTTT	CASSQGAGNQPQHF
TRBJ2-1	TRBV27	-	-	TGTGCCAGCAGTTTCGTAAGGGAGGCGTGGGAGCAGTTCTTC	CASSFVREAWEQFF
TRBJ2-5	TRBV5-4	-	-	TGTGCCAGCAGCCGTCGGGGGGCCGACTTTATTTCGGAGACCCAGTACTTC	CASSRRGADFISETQYF
TRBJ2-5	TRBV28	-	TRBD1	TGTGCCAGCAGTCCCATTCCGACAGGGGCCTACCAAGAGACCCAGTACTTC	CASSPIPTGAYQETQYF
TRBJ1-5	TRBV19	-	-	TGTGCCAGCCGAGGGGAGGGTACAAGGAGCAATCAGCCCCAGCATTTT	CASRGEGTRSNQPQHF
TRBJ2-3	TRBV27	-	TRBD1	TGTGCCAGCAGTCCGGGGACAGGGGGCGCGGATACGCAGTATTTT	CASSPGTGGADTQYF
TRBJ1-2	TRBV5-1	-	TRBD1	TGCGCCAGCAGCCAGGACAGGGTTCAGGACTATGGCTACACCTTC	CASSQDRVQDYGYTF
TRBJ1-5	TRBV7-8	-	TRBD1	TGTGCCAGCAGCTCAGGACAGGGGACTCAGCCCCAGCATTTT	CASSSGQGTQPQHF
TRBJ1-1	TRBV19	few	-	TGTGCCAGTAGTATTAGAGCGAACACTGAAGCTTTCTTT	CASSIRANTEAFF
TRBJ2-1	TRBV3-1/TRBV3-2	-	TRBD2	TGTGCCAGCAGCCCCCAAGCGGTAGCGGGGCCCCACAATGAGCAGTTCTTC	CASSPQAVAGPHNEQFF
TRBJ2-1	TRBV5-4	-	TRBD2	TGTGCCAGCAGCTCAAAGCGGGGGGGGCGGGACAATGAGCAGTTCTTC	CASSSKRGGRDNEQFF
TRBJ2-2	TRBV7-9	-	-	TGTGCCAGCAGCTTCATAAACGAGGTCGGGGAGCTGTTTTTT	CASSFINEVGELFF
TRBJ2-1	TRBV3-1/TRBV3-2	once	-	TGTGCCAGCAGCCAATGGTTCTCGGGATCCTACAATGAGCAGTTCTTC	CASSQWFSGSYNEQFF